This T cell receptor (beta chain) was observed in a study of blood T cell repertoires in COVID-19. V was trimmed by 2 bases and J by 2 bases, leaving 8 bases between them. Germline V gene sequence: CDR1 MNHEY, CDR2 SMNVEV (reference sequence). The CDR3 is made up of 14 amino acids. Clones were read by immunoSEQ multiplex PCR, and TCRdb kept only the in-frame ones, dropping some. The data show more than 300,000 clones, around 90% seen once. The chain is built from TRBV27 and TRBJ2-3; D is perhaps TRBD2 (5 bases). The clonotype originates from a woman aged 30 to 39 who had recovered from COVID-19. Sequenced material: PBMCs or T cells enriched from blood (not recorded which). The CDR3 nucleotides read TGTGCCAGCAGTTTAAAGCGGAACACAGATACGCAGTATTTT. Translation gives CASSLKRNTDTQYF.